This paragraph covers one TCR beta chain sequence. Its target is not known. These data come from a study of identical twins' blood T cells. Study-level points and caveats: Top TCRbeta clonotypes were shared more with twin than unrelated donors. Shared CDR3 clonotype counts tracked mainly the product of cloneset sizes.

Each TCR cDNA library carried sample-specific barcodes on both ends. Via MiXCR, TCRdb re-called the 5' RACE reads, giving one row per CDR3 protein. This sample has 350,000 to 450,000 distinct CDR3 sequences; 28% occur once, and the top ten carry roughly 5.5%. From germline, CDR1 is DFQATT and CDR2 SNEGSKA (reference sequence). The V gene end was trimmed by 5 bases and the J gene end by 4 bases; junction bases not matched to a gene: 11. This CDR3 is built from 17 residues. The sample comprised PBMCs. The rearrangement uses TRBV20-1 and TRBJ2-1; TRBD2 matches at 13 bases. This receptor was taken from a woman between 18 and 50 years old in good health. The CDR3 nucleotides read TGCAGTGCTGAGCGGACTAGCGGGAGTTCTTCATACAATGAGCAGTTCTTC. Amino acids: CSAERTSGSSSYNEQFF.